This is a list of T cell receptor beta chains from one sample in a study of blood T cell repertoires in COVID-19. Using immunoSEQ multiplex PCR, the repertoire was profiled, and TCRdb retains in-frame clones only, with some absent. The data contain fewer than 20,000 clones, about 89% of them singletons. The material sequenced was peripheral blood. These receptors came from a man aged 55 to 70 with acute or convalescent COVID-19. Each CDR3 is given with its conserved first and last residue. A D gene is named only where the DNA matches it firmly.

j_call,cdr3_length,d_call,v_call,cdr3_aa
TRBJ2-2,16,-,TRBV5-4,CASNERGRANTGELFF
TRBJ2-2,15,TRBD2,TRBV28,CASSSSGSRTGELFF
TRBJ2-3,14,TRBD1,TRBV6-5,CASSRQGGGDTQYF
TRBJ1-6,15,-,TRBV28,CASSLISFGSSPLHF
TRBJ1-1,16,TRBD1,TRBV5-4,CASSLEQGAWGTEAFF
TRBJ1-1,13,-,TRBV2,CASRGDSSGEAFF
TRBJ2-4,15,-,TRBV10-3,CAISLGARDQNIQYF
TRBJ2-1,15,TRBD2,TRBV3-1/TRBV3-2,CASSQRGLASHEQFF
TRBJ2-2,17,-,TRBV4-2,CASSQASGGTEAGELFF
TRBJ1-3,16,-,TRBV6-1,CASSDFLRGAGNTIYF
TRBJ1-1,14,-,TRBV5-1,CASSFQARGTEAFF
TRBJ2-7,13,TRBD2,TRBV28,CASRGGATYEQYF
TRBJ2-3,15,-,TRBV9,CASSVGGLYTDTQYF
TRBJ2-7,15,-,TRBV21-1,CASSKGTASSYEQYF
TRBJ2-7,14,-,TRBV19,CASSIPGITYEQYF
TRBJ2-1,16,TRBD2,TRBV3-1/TRBV3-2,CASSTDSGSGNNEQFF
TRBJ2-7,13,TRBD2,TRBV25-1,CASSEGLAREQYF